This T cell receptor beta chain was retrieved from a study of regulatory T cells in long-lasting Graves disease. Investigators prepared the TCR beta libraries by applying iRepertoire HTBI primers and Arm-PCR of CDR3 regions. TCRdb re-called the multiplex PCR reads through MiXCR, storing one row per CDR3 protein. Of about 440,000 distinct CDR3 sequences listed, about 15% are singletons. Time point meaning: newly diagnosed GD, antithyroid drugs for less than 3 months. After RNA was extracted from PBMCs, the TCR library was made from it. This CDR3 has 13 residues. Germline V gives CDR1 DFQATT, CDR2 SNEGSKA (reference sequence). The ends were cut back, 2 bases at V and 10 bases at J, with 14 bases in the middle. As for this clonotype: The antigen remains unidentified.

Points from the study as a whole: Fewer public clonotypes were shared by new patients (around 1,000) than by persistent patients (around 2,900).

The sample also formed part of further work on T cells in Graves' hyperthyroidism and ophthalmopathy. From that paper: Uncontrolled infections, other autoimmune diseases, pregnancy or lactation led to exclusion of patients. On the basis of clinical symptoms, serum thyroxine and TRAb, thyroid ultrasound and orbital computed tomography, diagnoses were made.

The receptor comes from a young woman with Graves disease. The J gene is TRBJ1-4, the V gene TRBV20-1; a possible D gene is TRBD1 (6 bases). The source material was peripheral blood mononuclear cells (PBMCs), sampled at new diagnosis, from a patient treated with antithyroid drugs. CDR3 in amino acids: CSARPGTLRKLFF. The CDR3 DNA reads as TGCAGTGCTAGACCCGGGACATTGAGAAAACTGTTTTTT.